This TCR beta chain was sequenced for a study of blood T cell repertoires in COVID-19. At the level of the study: Italy, Spain and the United States were the sources of the convalescent and acute COVID-19 samples. PBMCs, B-cell-depleted T cells, or T cells were the source of the cDNA or gDNA that made up the material.

Trimming took 4 bases from V and 0 from J, leaving 6 bases between them. The germline CDR1 and CDR2 sequences are MNHEY and SMNVEV (reference sequence). The CDR3 is made up of 13 amino acids. As originally analysed: Scientists estimated how many nucleated cells there were by amplifying reference gene primers. Repertoires were generated with immunoSEQ multiplex PCR, while TCRdb's copy carries only in-frame clones and drops some. The V and J calls and the clone size are those of that table, but D and trimming were determined from the DNA. The sample has 160,000 or so clones; roughly 90% are singletons.

Sequenced input: peripheral blood. The TCR was taken from a man aged 55 to 69 with acute or convalescent COVID-19. This sequence joins TRBV27 and TRBJ1-2; D is ambiguous. CDR3 amino acids: CASSSIANYGYTF. The CDR3 DNA follows: TGTGCCAGCAGTTCCATAGCTAACTATGGCTACACCTTC.